These 7 T cell receptor beta chains share one sample of origin, sequenced in a study of vaccination and CD4 T cells after COVID-19 (dated by TCRdb to about 2022). Reading the label with the study, this specimen's treatment or condition is: roughly 11-day PBMC culture with coronavirus spike peptide pools or control peptides (ViraFEST assay). Receptors were amplified or captured by PCR. Sequencing used an Illumina iSeq 100. TCR sequencing of DNA from cultured CD4+ T cells used the Oncomine TCR Beta short-read assay at the Johns Hopkins FTIC core. In-frame beta chains were kept once TCRdb had trimmed the public reads at Q25 with fastp and called clones with MiXCR. Rows are combined by CDR3 protein, so each entry shows the most common genes and DNA. Counted in this sample were around 20,000 distinct CDR3 sequences; about 41% of them appeared once. The ten largest clones take up about 15% of the sample.

These receptors' targets are unknown. Sequenced material: CD4+ T cells from blood, cultured in vitro. These receptors were taken from a human donor who had recovered from COVID-19.

This clonotype was picked up a small number of times. The chain has TRBV20-1 and TRBJ1-6; D gene unclear. Per the germline V gene, CDR1 is DFQATT and CDR2 is SNEGSKA (reference sequence). V lost 3 bases to trimming and J lost 7 bases, with 10 bases between them. The CDR3 has 13 amino acids. CDR3 nucleotide sequence: TGCAGTGCTAGCTGGAGGTCCAATTCACCCCTCCACTTT. It translates to CSASWRSNSPLHF.

This rearrangement joins TRBV5-4 to TRBJ2-6, with D possibly being TRBD1 (8 bases). This CDR3 spans 17 amino acids. Trimming shortened V by 4 bases and J by 2 bases, and 16 bases separated the two germline ends. CDR1 SGHNT and CDR2 YYREEE come from the germline V gene (reference sequence). The CDR3 region is CASSSGTGGTGANVLTF. The CDR3 coding sequence is TGTGCCAGCAGCAGCGGGACAGGTGGGACTGGGGCCAACGTCCTGACTTTC.

J is TRBJ1-1 and V is TRBV20-1; TRBD1 might be the D (6 bases). Trimming took off 4 bases at V and 1 base at J, with 10 bases between the two ends. The germline V gene has CDR1 DFQATT and CDR2 SNEGSKA (reference sequence). This CDR3 has 13 amino acids. As DNA, the CDR3 is TGCAGTGCTATGGGGGCCCAGAACACTGAAGCTTTCTTT. This translates into CSAMGAQNTEAFF.

CDR3 sequence: CASSPPGRGTDTQYF. The CDR3 coding sequence is TGTGCCAGCTCACCCCCGGGGCGTGGGACAGATACGCAGTATTTT. The chain combines TRBV18 with TRBJ2-3; either TRBD1 or TRBD2 may fit D (5 bases each). Germline loops: CDR1 KGHSH, CDR2 LQKENI. The CDR3 covers 15 residues. The V gene lost 3 bases and the J gene lost 3 bases, with 13 bases spanning the gap. The full variable domain, its missing parts supplied by reference TRBV18 and TRBJ2-3, is NAGVMQNPRHLVRRRGQEARLRCSPMKGHSHVYWYRQLPEEGLKFMVYLQKENIIDESGMPKERFSAEFPKEGPSILRIQQVVRGDSAAYFCASSPPGRGTDTQYFGPGTRLTVL.

The chain links TRBV6-1 to TRBJ1-4; the match to TRBD1 covers 8 bases. Germline lookup yields CDR1 MNHNS and CDR2 SASEGT. V was clipped by 5 bases and J by 0 bases; unmatched bases: 5. The CDR3 runs to 16 residues. Here the CDR3 reads CASSLQGVPTNEKLFF. CDR3 nucleotide sequence: TGTGCCAGCAGTCTACAGGGGGTACCAACTAATGAAAAACTGTTTTTT.

J is TRBJ1-2 and V is TRBV12-3 or TRBV12-4; D gene ambiguous. V lost 2 bases, J lost 2 bases, and 3 bases lay in between. The CDR3 has 12 amino acids. The DNA of the CDR3 is TGTGCCAGCAGTTTAACAAACTATGGCTACACCTTC. Its protein is CASSLTNYGYTF.

The chain joins TRBV15 to TRBJ2-7; the D gene is possibly TRBD2 (7 bases). CDR3 size: 16 residues. V lost 0 bases, J lost 7 bases, and 19 bases lay in between. Germline lookup yields CDR1 LNHNV and CDR2 YYDKDF (reference sequence). CDR3 protein: CATSRDLGGALEEQYF. In DNA form, the CDR3 reads TGTGCCACCAGCAGAGATTTGGGGGGGGCCCTAGAAGAGCAGTACTTC. The variable domain in full, with the rest retrieved from reference TRBV15 and TRBJ2-7, is DAMVIQNPRYQVTQFGKPVTLSCSQTLNHNVMYWYQQKSSQAPKLLFHYYDKDFNNEADTPDNFQSRRPNTSFCFLDIRSPGLGDTAMYLCATSRDLGGALEEQYFGPGTRLTVT.